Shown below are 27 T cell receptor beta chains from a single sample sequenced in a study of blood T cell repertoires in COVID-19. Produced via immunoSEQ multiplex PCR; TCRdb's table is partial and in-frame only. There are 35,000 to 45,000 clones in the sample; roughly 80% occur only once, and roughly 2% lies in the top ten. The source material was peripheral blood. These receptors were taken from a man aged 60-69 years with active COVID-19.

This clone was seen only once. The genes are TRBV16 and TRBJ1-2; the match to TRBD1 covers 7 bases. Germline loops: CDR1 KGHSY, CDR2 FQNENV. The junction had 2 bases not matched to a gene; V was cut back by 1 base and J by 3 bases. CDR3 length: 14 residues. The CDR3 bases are TGTGCCAGCAGCCAATTTACAGGGGACTATGGCTACACCTTC. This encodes CASSQFTGDYGYTF.

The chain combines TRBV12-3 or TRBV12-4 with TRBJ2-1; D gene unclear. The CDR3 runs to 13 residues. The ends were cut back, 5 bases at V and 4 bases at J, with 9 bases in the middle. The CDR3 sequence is CASSAGSYNEQFF. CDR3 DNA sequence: TGTGCCAGCAGTGCCGGTAGTTACAATGAGCAGTTCTTC.

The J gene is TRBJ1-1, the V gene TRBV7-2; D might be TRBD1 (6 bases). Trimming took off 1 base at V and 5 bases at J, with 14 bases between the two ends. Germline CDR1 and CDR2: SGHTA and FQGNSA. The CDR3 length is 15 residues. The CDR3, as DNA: TGTGCCAGCAGCTTAGAGGGGACACTTGGGACTGAAGCTTTCTTT. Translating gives CASSLEGTLGTEAFF.

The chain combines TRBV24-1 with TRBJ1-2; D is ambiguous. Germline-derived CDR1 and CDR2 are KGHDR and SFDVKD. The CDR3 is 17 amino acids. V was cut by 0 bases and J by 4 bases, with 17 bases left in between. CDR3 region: CATSDLNGGVFPYGYTF. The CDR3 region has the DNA TGTGCCACCAGTGATTTGAATGGCGGAGTGTTCCCCTATGGCTACACCTTC.

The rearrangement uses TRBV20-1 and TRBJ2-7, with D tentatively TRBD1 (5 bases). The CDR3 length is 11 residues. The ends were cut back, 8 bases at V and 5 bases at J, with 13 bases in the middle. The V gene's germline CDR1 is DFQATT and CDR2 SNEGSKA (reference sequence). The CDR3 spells CSPRAGHEQYF. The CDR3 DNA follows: TGCAGTCCCCGGGCAGGGCACGAGCAGTACTTC.

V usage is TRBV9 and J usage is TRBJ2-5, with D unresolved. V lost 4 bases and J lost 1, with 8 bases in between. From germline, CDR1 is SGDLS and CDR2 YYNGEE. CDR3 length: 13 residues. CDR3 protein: CASSRALQETQYF. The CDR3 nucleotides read TGTGCCAGCAGCAGAGCCCTCCAAGAGACCCAGTACTTC.

The CDR3 region has the DNA TGTGCCAGCACCAGGGGAGGGGACACTGAAGCTTTCTTT. Protein product: CASTRGGDTEAFF. The chain recombines TRBV2 with TRBJ1-1, with D perhaps TRBD1 (6 bases). This CDR3 contains 13 residues. The V gene's germline CDR1 is SNHLY and CDR2 FYNNEI. The V gene lost 7 bases and the J gene lost 3 bases, with 12 bases spanning the gap. The full variable domain, its missing parts supplied by reference TRBV2 and TRBJ1-1, is EPEVTQTPSHQVTQMGQEVILRCVPISNHLYFYWYRQILGQKVEFLVSFYNNEISEKSEIFDDQFSVERPDGSNFTLKIRSTKLEDSAMYFCASTRGGDTEAFFGQGTRLTVV.

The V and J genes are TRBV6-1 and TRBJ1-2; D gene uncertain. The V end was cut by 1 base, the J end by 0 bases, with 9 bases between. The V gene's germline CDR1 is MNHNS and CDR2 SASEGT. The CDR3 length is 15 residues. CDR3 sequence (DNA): TGTGCCAGCAGTGAAGGGGCAAGTTCTAACTATGGCTACACCTTC. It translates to CASSEGASSNYGYTF.

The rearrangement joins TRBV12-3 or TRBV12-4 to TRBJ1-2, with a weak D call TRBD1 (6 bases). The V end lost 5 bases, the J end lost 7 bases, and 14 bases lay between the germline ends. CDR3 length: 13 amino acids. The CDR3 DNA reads TGTGCCAGCAGTCCAGACAGGAATCGTGGCTACACCTTC. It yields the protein CASSPDRNRGYTF.

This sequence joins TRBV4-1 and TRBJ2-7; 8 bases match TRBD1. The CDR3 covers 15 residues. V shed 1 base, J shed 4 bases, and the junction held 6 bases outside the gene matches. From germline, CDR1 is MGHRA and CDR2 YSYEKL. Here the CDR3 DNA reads TGCGCCAGCAGCCAAGTAGGCAGGGGGCGGTACGAGCAGTACTTC. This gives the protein CASSQVGRGRYEQYF.

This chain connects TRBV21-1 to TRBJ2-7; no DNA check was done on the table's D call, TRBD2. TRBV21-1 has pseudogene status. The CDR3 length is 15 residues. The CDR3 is CASSNFGGSGGEQYF. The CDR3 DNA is TGTGCCAGCAGCAATTTTGGCGGATCGGGGGGCGAGCAGTACTTC.

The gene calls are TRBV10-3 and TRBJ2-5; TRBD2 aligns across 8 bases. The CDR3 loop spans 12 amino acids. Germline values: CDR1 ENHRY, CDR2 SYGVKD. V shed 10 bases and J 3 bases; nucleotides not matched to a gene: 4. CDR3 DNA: TGTGCCACCGGACTAGCCAAAGAGACCCAGTACTTC. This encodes CATGLAKETQYF.

The CDR3 DNA sequence: TGTGCCAGCAGCGTAGGAGTATCAGGGGGGTCCAAAGAGACCCAGTACTTC. Translated, it gives CASSVGVSGGSKETQYF. This chain uses TRBV9 with TRBJ2-5, with D maybe TRBD1 (7 bases). Per the germline V gene, CDR1 is SGDLS and CDR2 is YYNGEE. The CDR3 totals 17 residues. V lost 0 bases and J lost 3, with 18 bases in between. Based on the CDR3 plus reference TRBV9 and TRBJ2-5, the full variable domain is DSGVTQTPKHLITATGQRVTLRCSPRSGDLSVYWYQQSLDQGLQFLIQYYNGEERAKGNILERFSAQQFPDLHSELNLSSLELGDSALYFCASSVGVSGGSKETQYFGPGTRLLVL.

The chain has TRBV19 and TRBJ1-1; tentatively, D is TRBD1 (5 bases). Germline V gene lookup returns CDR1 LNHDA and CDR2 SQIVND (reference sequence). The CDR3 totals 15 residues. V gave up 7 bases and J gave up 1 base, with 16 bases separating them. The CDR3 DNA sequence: TGTGCCAGTACCCCCCTATCGGACACGAACACTGAAGCTTTCTTT. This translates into CASTPLSDTNTEAFF.

CDR3 DNA sequence: TGTGCCTGGAGTAAGGGGATTTCTGGGGCCAACGTCCTGACTTTC. Amino acid sequence: CAWSKGISGANVLTF. The V and J genes are TRBV30 and TRBJ2-6; maybe TRBD1 (5 bases). With 2 bases removed from V and 1 base from J, the gap between germline ends came to 9 bases. This CDR3 region has 15 residues. CDR1 and CDR2 from the germline V gene are GTSNPN and SVGIG (reference sequence).

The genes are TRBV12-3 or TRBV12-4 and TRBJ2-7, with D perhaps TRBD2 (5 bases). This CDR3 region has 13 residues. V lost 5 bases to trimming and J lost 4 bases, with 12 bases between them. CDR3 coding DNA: TGTGCCAGCAGTACTGGCCGGGGATACGAGCAGTACTTC. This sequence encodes CASSTGRGYEQYF.

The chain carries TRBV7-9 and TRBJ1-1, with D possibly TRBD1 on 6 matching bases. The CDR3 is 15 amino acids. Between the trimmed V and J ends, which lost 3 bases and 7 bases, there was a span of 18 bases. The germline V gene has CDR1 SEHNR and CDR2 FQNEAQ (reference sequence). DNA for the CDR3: TGTGCCAGCAGCTTTGGACAGCACGAAGGTAATGAAGCTTTCTTT. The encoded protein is CASSFGQHEGNEAFF.

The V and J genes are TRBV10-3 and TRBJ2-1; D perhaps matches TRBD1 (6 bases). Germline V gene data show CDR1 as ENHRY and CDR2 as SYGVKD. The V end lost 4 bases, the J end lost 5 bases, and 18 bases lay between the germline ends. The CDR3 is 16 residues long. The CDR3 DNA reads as TGTGCCATCAGTGGTCCCCGCGGTGCAGGGGACAATGAGCAGTTCTTC. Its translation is CAISGPRGAGDNEQFF.

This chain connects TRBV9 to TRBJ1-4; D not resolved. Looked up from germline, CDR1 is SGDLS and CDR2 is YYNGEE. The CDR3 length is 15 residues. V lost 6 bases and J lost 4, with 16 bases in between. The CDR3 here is CASTRSEGLNEKLFF. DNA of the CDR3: TGTGCCAGCACACGATCAGAGGGCCTTAATGAAAAACTGTTTTTT.

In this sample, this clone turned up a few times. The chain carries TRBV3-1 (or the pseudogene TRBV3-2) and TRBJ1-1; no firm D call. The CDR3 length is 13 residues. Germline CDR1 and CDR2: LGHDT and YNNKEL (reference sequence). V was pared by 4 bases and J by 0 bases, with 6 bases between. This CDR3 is CASSPPVNTEAFF. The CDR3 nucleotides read TGTGCCAGCAGCCCGCCAGTGAACACTGAAGCTTTCTTT.

The CDR3 sequence is CASSFGAGANTEAFF. In DNA, the CDR3 is TGTGCCAGTAGTTTCGGGGCAGGGGCGAACACTGAAGCTTTCTTT. V and J are TRBV19 and TRBJ1-1; weak D call: TRBD1 (6 bases). The germline V gene has CDR1 LNHDA and CDR2 SQIVND (reference sequence). There are 15 residues in the CDR3. Trimming cost V 5 bases and J 1 base, with 14 bases left between them.

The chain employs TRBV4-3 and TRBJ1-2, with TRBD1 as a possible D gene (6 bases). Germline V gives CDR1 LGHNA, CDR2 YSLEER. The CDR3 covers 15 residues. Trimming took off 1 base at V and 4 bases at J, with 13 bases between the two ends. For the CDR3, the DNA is TGCGCCAGCAGCCAAGCTAGGGACACCGTCTATGGCTACACCTTC. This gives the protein CASSQARDTVYGYTF.

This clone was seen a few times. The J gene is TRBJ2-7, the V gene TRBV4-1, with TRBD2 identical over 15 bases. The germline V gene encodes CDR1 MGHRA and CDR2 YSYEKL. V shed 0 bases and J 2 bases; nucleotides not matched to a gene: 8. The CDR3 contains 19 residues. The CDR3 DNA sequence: TGCGCCAGCAGCCAAGACCAGGGACTAGCGGGAGGCTCCCCCTACGAGCAGTACTTC. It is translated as CASSQDQGLAGGSPYEQYF.

CDR3 residues: CSVVGGGRSGYTF. The CDR3 DNA is TGCAGCGTTGTTGGCGGGGGGCGAAGTGGCTACACCTTC. The chain combines TRBV29-1 with TRBJ1-2, with D possibly TRBD1 on 6 matching bases. Trimming took off 4 bases at V and 7 bases at J, with 16 bases between the two ends. The CDR3 consists of 13 residues. Germline lookup yields CDR1 SQVTM and CDR2 ANQGSEA.

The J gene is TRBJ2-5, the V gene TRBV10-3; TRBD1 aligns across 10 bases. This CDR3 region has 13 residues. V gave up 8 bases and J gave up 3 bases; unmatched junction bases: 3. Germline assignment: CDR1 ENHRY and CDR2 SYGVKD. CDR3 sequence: CAISGTGEETQYF. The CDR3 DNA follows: TGTGCCATCTCCGGGACAGGGGAAGAGACCCAGTACTTC.

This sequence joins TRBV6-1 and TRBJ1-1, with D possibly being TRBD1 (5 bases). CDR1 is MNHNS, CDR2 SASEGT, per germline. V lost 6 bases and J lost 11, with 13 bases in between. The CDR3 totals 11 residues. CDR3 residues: CASSITGLAFF. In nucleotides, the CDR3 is TGTGCCAGCAGCATAACAGGTCTGGCTTTCTTT.

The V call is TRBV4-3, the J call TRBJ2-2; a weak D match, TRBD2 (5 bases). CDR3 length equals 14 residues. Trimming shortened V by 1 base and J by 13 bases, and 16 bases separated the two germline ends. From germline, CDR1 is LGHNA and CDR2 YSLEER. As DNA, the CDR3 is TGCGCCAGCAGCCAAGCCCTATTTTCGGGATTGCTGTTTTTT. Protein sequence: CASSQALFSGLLFF.